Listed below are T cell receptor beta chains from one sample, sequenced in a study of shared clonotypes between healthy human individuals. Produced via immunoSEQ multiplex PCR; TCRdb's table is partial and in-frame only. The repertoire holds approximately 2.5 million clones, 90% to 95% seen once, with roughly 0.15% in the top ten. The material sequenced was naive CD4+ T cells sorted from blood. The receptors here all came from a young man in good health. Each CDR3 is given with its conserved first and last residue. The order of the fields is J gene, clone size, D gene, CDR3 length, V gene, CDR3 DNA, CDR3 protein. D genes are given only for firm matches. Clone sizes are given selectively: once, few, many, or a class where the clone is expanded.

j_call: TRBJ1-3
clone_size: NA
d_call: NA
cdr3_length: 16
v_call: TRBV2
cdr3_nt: TGTGCCAGCAGTGTCGGGCTTCTCCTCTCTGGAAACACCATATATTTT
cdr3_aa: CASSVGLLLSGNTIYF

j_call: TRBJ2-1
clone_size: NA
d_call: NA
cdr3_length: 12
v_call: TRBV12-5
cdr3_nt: TGTGCTAGTGGTTTGGTCGGTGGTGAGCAGTTCTTC
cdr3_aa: CASGLVGGEQFF

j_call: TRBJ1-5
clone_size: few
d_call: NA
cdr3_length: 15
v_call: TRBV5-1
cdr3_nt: TGCGCCAGCAGCTTGGCCGGGGGGGCTGGCCAGCCCCAGCATTTT
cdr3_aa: CASSLAGGAGQPQHF

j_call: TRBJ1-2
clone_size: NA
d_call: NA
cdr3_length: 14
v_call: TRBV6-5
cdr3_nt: TGTGCCAGCAGTTGCTCGAACCCGCCCTATGGCTACACCTTC
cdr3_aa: CASSCSNPPYGYTF

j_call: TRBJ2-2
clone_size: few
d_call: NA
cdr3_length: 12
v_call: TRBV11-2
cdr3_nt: TGTGCCAGCAGCTTATCTTCTAGGGAGCTGTTTTTT
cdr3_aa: CASSLSSRELFF

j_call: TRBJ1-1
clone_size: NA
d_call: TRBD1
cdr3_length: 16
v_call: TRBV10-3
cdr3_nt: TGTGCCATCAGTGAGTCTGGGGGACAGTCGAACACTGAAGCTTTCTTT
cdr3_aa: CAISESGGQSNTEAFF

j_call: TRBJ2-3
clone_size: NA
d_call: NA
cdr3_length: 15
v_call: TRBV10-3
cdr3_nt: TGTGCCATCATGGCAGGGACCCCTAGCACAGATACGCAGTATTTT
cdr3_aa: CAIMAGTPSTDTQYF

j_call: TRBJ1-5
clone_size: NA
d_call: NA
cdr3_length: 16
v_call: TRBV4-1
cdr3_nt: TGCGCCAGCAGCCAAGTTTCCCCAGGGACGGGTCAGCCCCAGCATTTT
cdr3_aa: CASSQVSPGTGQPQHF

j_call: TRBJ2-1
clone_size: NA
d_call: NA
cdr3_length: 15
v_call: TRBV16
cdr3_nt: TGTGCCAGCAGCCAATTATACGGCTTTGCAAATGAGCAGTTCTTC
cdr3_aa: CASSQLYGFANEQFF

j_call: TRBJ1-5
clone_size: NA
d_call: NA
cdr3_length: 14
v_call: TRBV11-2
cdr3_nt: TGTGCCAGCAGCTTGCGGGGTAGCAATCAGCCCCAGCATTTT
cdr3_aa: CASSLRGSNQPQHF

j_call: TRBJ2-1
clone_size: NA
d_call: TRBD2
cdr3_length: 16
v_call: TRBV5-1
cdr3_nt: TGCGCCAGCAAGATCTCCGGGACTAGCGCGTACAATGAGCAGTTCTTC
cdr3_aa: CASKISGTSAYNEQFF

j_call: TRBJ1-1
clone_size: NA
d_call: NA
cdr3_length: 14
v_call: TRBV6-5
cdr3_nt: TGTGCCAGCAGACTGGGCCCTTCGAACACTGAAGCTTTCTTT
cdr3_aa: CASRLGPSNTEAFF

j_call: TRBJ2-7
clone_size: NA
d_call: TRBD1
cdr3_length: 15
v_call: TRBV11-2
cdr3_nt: TGTGCCAGCAGCCGGACAGGGGGCGCATCCTACGAGCAGTACTTC
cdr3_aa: CASSRTGGASYEQYF

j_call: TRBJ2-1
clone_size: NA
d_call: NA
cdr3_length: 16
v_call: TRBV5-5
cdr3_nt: TGTGCCAGCAGTATCCCGAAACCAAGCTCCTACAATGAGCAGTTCTTC
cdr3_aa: CASSIPKPSSYNEQFF

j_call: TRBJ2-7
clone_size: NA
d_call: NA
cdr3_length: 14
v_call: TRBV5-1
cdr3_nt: TGCGCCAGCAGCTCAACGGGCTACTACTACGAGCAGTACTTC
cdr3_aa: CASSSTGYYYEQYF

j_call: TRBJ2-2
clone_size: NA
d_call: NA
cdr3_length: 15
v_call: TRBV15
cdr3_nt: TGTGCCACCAGCAGAGGGGGGTCGAGCACCGGGGAGCTGTTTTTT
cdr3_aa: CATSRGGSSTGELFF

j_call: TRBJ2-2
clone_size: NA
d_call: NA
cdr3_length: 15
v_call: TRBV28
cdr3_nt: TGTGCCAGCAGTTTAGCTGGTTCGAACACCGGGGAGCTGTTTTTT
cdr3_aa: CASSLAGSNTGELFF

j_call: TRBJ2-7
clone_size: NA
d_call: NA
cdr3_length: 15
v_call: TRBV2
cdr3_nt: TGTGCCAGCAGTGAATCAGGGACGACCTCCTACGAGCAGTACTTC
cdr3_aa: CASSESGTTSYEQYF

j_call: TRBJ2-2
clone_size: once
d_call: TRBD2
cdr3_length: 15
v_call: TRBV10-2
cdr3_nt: TGCGCCAGCAGGCTAGCGGGAGTAACCACCGGGGAGCTGTTTTTT
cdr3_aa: CASRLAGVTTGELFF

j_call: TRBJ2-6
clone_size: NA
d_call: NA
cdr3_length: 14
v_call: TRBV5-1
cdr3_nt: TGCGCCAGCAGCCCATCCTCAGGGGCCAACGTCCTGACTTTC
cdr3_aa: CASSPSSGANVLTF